A selection of T cell receptor beta chains follows, all from one sample in a study of blood T cell repertoires in COVID-19. Produced via immunoSEQ multiplex PCR; TCRdb's table is partial and in-frame only. The sample has about 39,000 clones, approximately 94% seen once; the top ten hold approximately 3.7%. Sequencing input: peripheral blood. The receptors come from a human donor with active COVID-19. The donor label of this sample is uncertain. CDR3s include the opening cysteine and the closing phenylalanine or tryptophan. The D gene is left open where the match is weak. Size is omitted from some rows. Given values are once, few, many or a class for expanded clones.

J	D	V	size	CDR3	DNA
TRBJ2-3	NA	TRBV5-1	NA	CASSLGSTFSTDTQYF	TGCGCCAGCAGCTTGGGTAGCACCTTTAGCACAGATACGCAGTATTTT
TRBJ2-1	TRBD2	TRBV9	NA	CASSPRLAGGDEQFF	TGTGCCAGCAGCCCCCGACTAGCGGGAGGGGATGAGCAGTTCTTC
TRBJ2-7	NA	TRBV28	NA	CASSLLGEQYF	TGTGCCAGCAGTTTACTAGGCGAGCAGTACTTC
TRBJ2-7	NA	TRBV5-1	NA	CASSLATAYEQYF	TGCGCCAGCAGCTTGGCCACTGCTTACGAGCAGTACTTC
TRBJ1-4	NA	TRBV7-8	NA	CASSPAPGQIEKLFF	TGTGCCAGCAGCCCCGCTCCTGGACAGATTGAAAAACTGTTTTTT
TRBJ2-2	TRBD2	TRBV5-1	NA	CASSLLAGGPGELFF	TGCGCCAGCAGCCTCCTAGCGGGGGGCCCCGGGGAGCTGTTTTTT
TRBJ2-7	TRBD2	TRBV2	NA	CASSANGLAGYEQYF	TGTGCCAGCAGTGCGAACGGACTAGCGGGGTACGAGCAGTACTTC
TRBJ1-2	TRBD1	TRBV5-1	once	CASSVGQGAVGGYTF	TGCGCCAGCAGCGTGGGACAGGGAGCTGTTGGTGGCTACACCTTC
TRBJ1-2	NA	TRBV25-1	NA	CASSSGGGRYNGYIF	TGTGCCAGCAGTAGCGGCGGCGGCCGCTACAATGGCTACATCTTC
TRBJ2-3	TRBD2	TRBV5-1	NA	CASSRATSGGKADTQYF	TGCGCCAGCAGCCGGGCTACTAGCGGGGGCAAGGCAGATACGCAGTATTTT
TRBJ1-1	TRBD1	TRBV19	NA	CASSKTGVNTEAFF	TGTGCCAGTAGTAAGACAGGGGTGAACACTGAAGCTTTCTTT
TRBJ2-1	TRBD2	TRBV10-3	NA	CAISEDRLLAGGYNEQFF	TGTGCCATCAGTGAGGACCGCTTACTAGCGGGAGGGTACAATGAGCAGTTCTTC
TRBJ2-2	TRBD2	TRBV4-1	NA	CASSQGIAGVMNTGELFF	TGCGCCAGCAGCCAAGGGATAGCGGGAGTAATGAACACCGGGGAGCTGTTTTTT
TRBJ2-7	TRBD1	TRBV5-6	NA	CASSYTGTGDYEQYF	TGTGCCAGCAGCTATACCGGGACAGGGGACTACGAGCAGTACTTC
TRBJ2-2	NA	TRBV9	NA	CASSVKPQGHNTGELFF	TGTGCCAGCAGCGTAAAGCCTCAAGGACACAACACCGGGGAGCTGTTTTTT
TRBJ2-7	TRBD2	TRBV19	NA	CASSIDGRRYEQYF	TGTGCCAGTAGTATTGACGGGAGGCGTTACGAGCAGTACTTC
TRBJ2-4	NA	TRBV20-1	NA	CSASQLTQRPGEGIQYF	TGCAGTGCTAGTCAATTAACCCAACGGCCCGGAGAGGGCATTCAGTACTTC
TRBJ2-3	NA	TRBV27	NA	CASSLTVLSLATDTQYF	TGTGCCAGCAGTTTAACGGTCCTCTCCCTAGCCACAGATACGCAGTATTTT
TRBJ2-7	TRBD1	TRBV19	few	CASSIGTGTYEQYF	TGTGCCAGTAGTATTGGGACAGGAACCTACGAGCAGTACTTC
TRBJ1-2	NA	TRBV28	once	CASSLGHVNGYTF	TGTGCCAGCAGTTTAGGACACGTCAATGGCTACACCTTC
TRBJ2-5	NA	TRBV2	NA	CARAPPEETQYF	TGTGCCAGGGCCCCGCCCGAAGAGACCCAGTACTTC
TRBJ2-3	NA	TRBV27	once	CASSLSRNTDTQYF	TGTGCCAGCAGTTTATCGAGGAACACAGATACGCAGTATTTT
TRBJ2-7	NA	TRBV6-6	NA	CASSYPGLGEQYF	TGTGCCAGCAGTTACCCAGGGTTGGGCGAGCAGTACTTC
TRBJ2-1	NA	TRBV19	NA	CASSTAGYNEQFF	TGTGCCAGTAGTACCGCAGGGTACAATGAGCAGTTCTTC
TRBJ2-7	NA	TRBV18	NA	CASSPVGGREREQYF	TGTGCCAGCTCACCTGTGGGGGGTAGGGAACGCGAGCAGTACTTC
TRBJ2-7	NA	TRBV7-2	NA	CASSPPNSGSYEQYF	TGTGCCAGCAGCCCTCCAAACTCTGGCTCCTACGAGCAGTACTTC
TRBJ2-7	NA	TRBV5-4	NA	CASSSGLATYEQYF	TGTGCCAGCAGCTCTGGACTGGCCACCTACGAGCAGTACTTC
TRBJ2-1	NA	TRBV5-8	NA	CASRGGASSYNEQFF	TGTGCCAGCAGGGGCGGGGCGAGCTCCTACAATGAGCAGTTCTTC
TRBJ1-4	NA	TRBV30	few	CAWSARESASPHPPIENEKLFF	TGTGCCTGGAGTGCGCGGGAATCAGCTAGCCCCCACCCACCGATCGAAAATGAAAAACTGTTTTTT
TRBJ1-2	TRBD1	TRBV7-9	NA	CASSSDRGRDYTF	TGTGCCAGCAGCTCTGACAGGGGCCGCGACTACACCTTC
TRBJ2-1	TRBD2	TRBV27	NA	CASSLLRSGTSGFNEQFF	TGTGCCAGCAGTTTACTAAGATCCGGGACTAGCGGCTTCAATGAGCAGTTCTTC
TRBJ2-2	NA	TRBV28	NA	CASSPQGGRGPGELFF	TGTGCCAGCAGTCCACAGGGCGGGCGGGGGCCCGGGGAGCTGTTTTTT
TRBJ2-1	TRBD2	TRBV7-6	NA	CASSRTSGGQNNEQFF	TGTGCCAGCAGCCGGACTAGCGGGGGGCAGAACAATGAGCAGTTCTTC